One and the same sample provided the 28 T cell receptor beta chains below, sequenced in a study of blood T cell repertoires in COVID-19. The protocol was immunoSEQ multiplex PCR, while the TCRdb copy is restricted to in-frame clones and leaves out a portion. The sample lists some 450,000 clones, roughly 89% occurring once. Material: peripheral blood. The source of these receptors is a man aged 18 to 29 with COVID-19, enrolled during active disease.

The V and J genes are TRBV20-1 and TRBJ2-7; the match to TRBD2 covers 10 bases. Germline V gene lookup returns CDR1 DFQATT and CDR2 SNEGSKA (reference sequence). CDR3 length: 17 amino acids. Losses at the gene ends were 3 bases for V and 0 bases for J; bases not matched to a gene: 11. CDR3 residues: CSASSLAGETSSYEQYF. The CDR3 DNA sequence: TGCAGTGCTAGTAGCCTAGCGGGAGAGACCAGCTCCTACGAGCAGTACTTC.

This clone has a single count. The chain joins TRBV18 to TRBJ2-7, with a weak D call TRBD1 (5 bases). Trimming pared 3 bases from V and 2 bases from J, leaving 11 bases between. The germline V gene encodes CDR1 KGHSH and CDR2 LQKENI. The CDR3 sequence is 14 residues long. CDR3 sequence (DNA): TGTGCCAGCTCACCCAGGGTAGACACCTACGAGCAGTACTTC. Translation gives CASSPRVDTYEQYF.

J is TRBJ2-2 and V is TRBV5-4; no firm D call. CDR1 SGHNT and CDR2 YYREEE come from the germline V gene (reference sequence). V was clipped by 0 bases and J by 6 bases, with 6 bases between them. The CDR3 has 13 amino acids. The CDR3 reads CASSLAVAGELFF. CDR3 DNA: TGTGCCAGCAGCTTGGCCGTAGCCGGGGAGCTGTTTTTT.

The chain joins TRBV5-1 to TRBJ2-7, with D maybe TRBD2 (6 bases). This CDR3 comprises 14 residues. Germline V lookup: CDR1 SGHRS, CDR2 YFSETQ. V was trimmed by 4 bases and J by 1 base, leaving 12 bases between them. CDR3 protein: CASSRDSRSYEQYF. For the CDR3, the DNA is TGCGCCAGCAGCCGGGACTCTCGATCCTACGAGCAGTACTTC.

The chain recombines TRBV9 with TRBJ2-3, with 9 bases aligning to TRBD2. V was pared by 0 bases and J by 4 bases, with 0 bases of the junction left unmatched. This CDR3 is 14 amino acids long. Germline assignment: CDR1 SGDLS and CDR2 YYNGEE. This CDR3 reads CASSVVAGADTQYF. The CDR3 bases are TGTGCCAGCAGCGTAGTAGCGGGAGCAGATACGCAGTATTTT.

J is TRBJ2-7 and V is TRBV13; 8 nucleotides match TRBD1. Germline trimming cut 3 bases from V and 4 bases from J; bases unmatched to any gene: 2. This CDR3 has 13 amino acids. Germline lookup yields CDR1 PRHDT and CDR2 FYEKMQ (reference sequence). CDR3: CASSFQGAYEQYF. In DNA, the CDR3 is TGTGCCAGCAGCTTCCAGGGGGCGTACGAGCAGTACTTC.

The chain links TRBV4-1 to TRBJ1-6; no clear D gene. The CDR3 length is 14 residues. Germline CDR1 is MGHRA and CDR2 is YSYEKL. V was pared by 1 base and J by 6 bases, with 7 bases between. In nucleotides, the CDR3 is TGCGCCAGCAGCCAAGTGGAGATTAATTCACCCCTCCACTTT. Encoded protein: CASSQVEINSPLHF.

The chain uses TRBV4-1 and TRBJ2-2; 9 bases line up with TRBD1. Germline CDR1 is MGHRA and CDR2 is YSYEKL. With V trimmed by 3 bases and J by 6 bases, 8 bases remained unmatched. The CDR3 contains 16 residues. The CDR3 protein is CASSHAGTGLAGELFF. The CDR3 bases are TGCGCCAGCAGCCACGCCGGGACAGGGCTAGCCGGGGAGCTGTTTTTT.

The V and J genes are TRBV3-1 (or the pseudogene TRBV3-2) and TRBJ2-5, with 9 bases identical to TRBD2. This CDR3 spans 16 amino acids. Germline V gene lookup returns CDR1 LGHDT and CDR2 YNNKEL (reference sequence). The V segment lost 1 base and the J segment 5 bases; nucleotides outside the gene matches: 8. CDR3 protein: CASSQARTSEVETQYF. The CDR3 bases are TGTGCCAGCAGCCAAGCGAGGACTAGCGAGGTGGAGACCCAGTACTTC.

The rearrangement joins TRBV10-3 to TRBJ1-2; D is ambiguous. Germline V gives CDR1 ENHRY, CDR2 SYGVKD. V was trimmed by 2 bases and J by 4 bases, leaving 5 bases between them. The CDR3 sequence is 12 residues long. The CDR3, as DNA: TGTGCCATCAGTGAGAATCTCTATGGCTACACCTTC. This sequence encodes CAISENLYGYTF.

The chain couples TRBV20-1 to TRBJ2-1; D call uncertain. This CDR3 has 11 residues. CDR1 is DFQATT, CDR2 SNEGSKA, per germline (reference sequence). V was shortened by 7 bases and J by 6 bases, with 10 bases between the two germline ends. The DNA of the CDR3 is TGCAGTGTCTTCAGAGGCAATGAGCAGTTCTTC. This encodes CSVFRGNEQFF.

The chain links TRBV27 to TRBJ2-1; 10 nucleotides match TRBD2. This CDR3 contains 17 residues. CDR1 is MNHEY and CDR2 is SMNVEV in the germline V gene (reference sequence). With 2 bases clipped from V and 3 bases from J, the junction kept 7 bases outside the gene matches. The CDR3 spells CASSLDGAGGLYNEQFF. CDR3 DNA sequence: TGTGCCAGCAGTTTAGATGGAGCGGGGGGGCTCTACAATGAGCAGTTCTTC.

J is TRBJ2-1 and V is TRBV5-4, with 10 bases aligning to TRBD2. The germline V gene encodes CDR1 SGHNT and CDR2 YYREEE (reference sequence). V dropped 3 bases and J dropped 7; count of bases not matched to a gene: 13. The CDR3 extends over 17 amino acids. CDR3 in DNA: TGTGCCAGCAGCTACCTTTCTAGCGGGGGTTTAAGGAATGAGCAGTTCTTC. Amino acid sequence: CASSYLSSGGLRNEQFF.

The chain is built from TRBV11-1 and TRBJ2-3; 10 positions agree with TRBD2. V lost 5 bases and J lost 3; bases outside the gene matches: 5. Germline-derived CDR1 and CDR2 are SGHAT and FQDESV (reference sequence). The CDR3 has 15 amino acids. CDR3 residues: CASSTTGLATDTQYF. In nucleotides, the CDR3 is TGTGCCAGCAGCACCACGGGACTAGCGACAGATACGCAGTATTTT. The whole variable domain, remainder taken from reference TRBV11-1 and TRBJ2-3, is EAEVAQSPRYKITEKSQAVAFWCDPISGHATLYWYRQILGQGPELLVQFQDESVVDDSQLPKDRFSAERLKGVDSTLKIQPAELGDSAMYLCASSTTGLATDTQYFGPGTRLTVL.

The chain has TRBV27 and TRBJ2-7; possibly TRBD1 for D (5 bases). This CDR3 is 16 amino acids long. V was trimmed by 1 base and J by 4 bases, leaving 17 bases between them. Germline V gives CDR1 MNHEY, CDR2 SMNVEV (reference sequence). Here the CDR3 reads CASSLYLDTLGYEQYF. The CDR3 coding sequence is TGTGCCAGCAGTTTATACCTGGACACCCTGGGATACGAGCAGTACTTC.

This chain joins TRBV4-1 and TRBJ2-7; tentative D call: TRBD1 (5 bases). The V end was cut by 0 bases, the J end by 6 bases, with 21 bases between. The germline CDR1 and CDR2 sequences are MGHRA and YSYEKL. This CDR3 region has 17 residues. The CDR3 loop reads CASSQDRSGRADFEQYF. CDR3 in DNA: TGCGCCAGCAGCCAAGATCGTTCGGGCAGGGCAGATTTCGAGCAGTACTTC.

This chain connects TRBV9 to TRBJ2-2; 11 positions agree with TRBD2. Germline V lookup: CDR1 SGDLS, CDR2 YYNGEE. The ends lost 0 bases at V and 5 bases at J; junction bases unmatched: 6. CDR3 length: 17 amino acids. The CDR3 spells CASSVGGLAVLTGELFF. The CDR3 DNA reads TGTGCCAGCAGCGTAGGGGGACTAGCGGTTTTGACCGGGGAGCTGTTTTTT. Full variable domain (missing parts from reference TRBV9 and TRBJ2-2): DSGVTQTPKHLITATGQRVTLRCSPRSGDLSVYWYQQSLDQGLQFLIQYYNGEERAKGNILERFSAQQFPDLHSELNLSSLELGDSALYFCASSVGGLAVLTGELFFGEGSRLTVL.

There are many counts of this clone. The DNA of the CDR3 is TGTGCCAGCACCCTGGGAGCGGGGGGGCCGTACAATGAGCAGTTCTTC. Protein sequence: CASTLGAGGPYNEQFF. This chain connects TRBV5-4 to TRBJ2-1; 10 bases are shared with TRBD2. The length of the CDR3 is 16 residues. V gave up 6 bases and J gave up 4 bases; unmatched junction bases: 10. The germline CDR1 and CDR2 sequences are SGHNT and YYREEE (reference sequence).

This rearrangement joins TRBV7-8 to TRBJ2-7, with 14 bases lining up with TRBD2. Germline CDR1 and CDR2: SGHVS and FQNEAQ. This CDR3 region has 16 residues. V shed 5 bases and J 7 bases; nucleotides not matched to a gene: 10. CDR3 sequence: CASSIDGTSGRAEQYF. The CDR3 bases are TGTGCCAGCAGCATAGACGGGACTAGCGGGAGAGCTGAGCAGTACTTC. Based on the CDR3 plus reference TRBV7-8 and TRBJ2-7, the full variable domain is GAGVSQSPRYKVAKRGQDVALRCDPISGHVSLFWYQQALGQGPEFLTYFQNEAQLDKSGLPSDRFFAERPEGSVSTLKIQRTQQEDSAVYLCASSIDGTSGRAEQYFGPGTRLTVT.

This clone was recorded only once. CDR3 in DNA: TGCGCCAGCAGCTCACTAGCGGGAGGCACCACAGATACGCAGTATTTT. This sequence encodes CASSSLAGGTTDTQYF. The V and J genes are TRBV5-1 and TRBJ2-3; TRBD2 matches 12 bases. The CDR3 runs to 16 residues. CDR1 SGHRS and CDR2 YFSETQ come from the germline V gene. The J segment lost 2 bases and the V segment lost 3 bases, leaving 4 bases of the junction unmatched.

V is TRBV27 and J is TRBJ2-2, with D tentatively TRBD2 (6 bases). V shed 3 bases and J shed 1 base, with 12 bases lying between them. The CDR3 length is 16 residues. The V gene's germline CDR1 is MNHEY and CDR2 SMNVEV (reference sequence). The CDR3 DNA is TGTGCCAGCAGTTTTTGGGGTAGCGGGAACACCGGGGAGCTGTTTTTT. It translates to CASSFWGSGNTGELFF.

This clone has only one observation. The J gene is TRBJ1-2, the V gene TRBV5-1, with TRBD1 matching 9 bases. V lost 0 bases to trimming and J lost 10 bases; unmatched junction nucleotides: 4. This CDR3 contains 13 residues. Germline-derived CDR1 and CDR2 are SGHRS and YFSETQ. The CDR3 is CASSLATGGVYTF. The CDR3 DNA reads TGCGCCAGCAGCTTGGCTACAGGGGGCGTCTACACCTTC. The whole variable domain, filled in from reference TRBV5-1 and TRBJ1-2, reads KAGVTQTPRYLIKTRGQQVTLSCSPISGHRSVSWYQQTPGQGLQFLFEYFSETQRNKGNFPGRFSGRQFSNSRSEMNVSTLELGDSALYLCASSLATGGVYTFGSGTRLTVV.

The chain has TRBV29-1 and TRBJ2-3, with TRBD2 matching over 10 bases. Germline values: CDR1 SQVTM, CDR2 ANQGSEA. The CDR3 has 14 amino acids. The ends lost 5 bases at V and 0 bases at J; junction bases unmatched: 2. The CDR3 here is CSVFSGRSTDTQYF. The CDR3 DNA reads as TGCAGCGTTTTTAGCGGGAGGAGCACAGATACGCAGTATTTT.

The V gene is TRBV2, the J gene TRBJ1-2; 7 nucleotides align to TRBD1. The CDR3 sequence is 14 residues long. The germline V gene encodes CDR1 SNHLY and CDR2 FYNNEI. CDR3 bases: TGTTCTCATTCCGGGACAGAAAATAACTATGGCTACACCTTC. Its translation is CSHSGTENNYGYTF.

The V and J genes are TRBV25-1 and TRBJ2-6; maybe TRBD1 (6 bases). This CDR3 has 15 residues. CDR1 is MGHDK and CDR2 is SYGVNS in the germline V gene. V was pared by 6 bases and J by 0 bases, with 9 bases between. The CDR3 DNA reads TGTGCCAGCAGGGACAGTGGCTCTGGGGCCAACGTCCTGACTTTC. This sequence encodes CASRDSGSGANVLTF.

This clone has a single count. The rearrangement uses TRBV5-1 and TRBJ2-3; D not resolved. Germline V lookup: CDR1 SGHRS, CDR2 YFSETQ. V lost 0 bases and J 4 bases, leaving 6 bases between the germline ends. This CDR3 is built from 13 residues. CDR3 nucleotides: TGCGCCAGCAGCTTGGGATCGGCAGATACGCAGTATTTT. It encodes CASSLGSADTQYF.

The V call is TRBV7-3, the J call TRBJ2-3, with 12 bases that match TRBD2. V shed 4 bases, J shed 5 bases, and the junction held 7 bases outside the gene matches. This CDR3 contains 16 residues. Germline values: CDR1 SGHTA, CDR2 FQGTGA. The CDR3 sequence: CASSYRLAGVRDTQYF. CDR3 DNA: TGTGCCAGCAGCTACAGACTAGCGGGAGTAAGAGATACGCAGTATTTT.

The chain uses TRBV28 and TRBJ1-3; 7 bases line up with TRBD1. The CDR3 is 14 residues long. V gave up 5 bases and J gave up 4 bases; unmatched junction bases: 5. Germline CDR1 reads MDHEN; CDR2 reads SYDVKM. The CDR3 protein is CASSLRTGGNTIYF. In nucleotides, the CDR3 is TGTGCCAGCAGTCTACGGACAGGAGGAAACACCATATATTTT.